This TCR beta chain was obtained from a study of shared clonotypes between healthy human individuals. This CDR3 comprises 11 residues. Germline lookup yields CDR1 SQVTM and CDR2 ANQGSEA. Deletions cut 4 bases from V and 5 bases from J, with 9 bases between. Clones were read by immunoSEQ multiplex PCR, and TCRdb kept only the in-frame ones, dropping some. The profile shows about 960,000 clones, approximately 80% of them singletons. Source material: memory CD4+ T cells sorted from blood. Noted subset: CD45RA-negative fraction. The clonotype comes from a man between 18 and 35 years old in good health. This chain uses TRBV29-1 with TRBJ2-7; D not resolved. The CDR3 DNA is TGCAGCGTTGGGACGCTAAACGAGCAGTACTTC. This encodes CSVGTLNEQYF.